The 25 T cell receptor beta chains listed next were all sequenced from one sample in a study of CD8+ T cells in alopecia areata. RNA, once extracted, was reverse transcribed into cDNA for use as the sequencing template. The assay was immunoSEQ multiplex PCR, and TCRdb's table has in-frame clones only and misses some. The data contain 30,000 to 35,000 clones, approximately 60% of them singletons. The sample taken for sequencing was NKG2D-high CD8+ T cells sorted from blood. The receptors here all came from a human donor with alopecia areata.

The chain combines TRBV5-4 with TRBJ2-1, with TRBD2 identical over 8 bases. Trimming took 1 base from V and 7 from J; bases not matched to a gene: 4. The germline V gene encodes CDR1 SGHNT and CDR2 YYREEE (reference sequence). The length of the CDR3 is 14 residues. CDR3 nucleotide sequence: TGTGCCAGCAGCTTGTGGCTAGCGGGTAATGAGCAGTTCTTC. Translated, it gives CASSLWLAGNEQFF.

The CDR3 region has the DNA TGTGCCAGCAGTGAAGTCCAGGGCCCTGGAAACACCATATATTTT. As protein: CASSEVQGPGNTIYF. The J gene is TRBJ1-3, the V gene TRBV2, with a possible D match to TRBD1 (5 bases). Trimming pared 1 base from V and 2 bases from J, leaving 9 bases between. The CDR3 covers 15 residues. Germline V CDR1 and CDR2: SNHLY, FYNNEI.

The rearrangement joins TRBV30 to TRBJ2-3, with TRBD2 identical over 7 bases. The V gene end was trimmed by 5 bases and the J gene end by 0 bases; junction bases not matched to a gene: 8. The CDR3 extends over 15 amino acids. Germline V gene sequence: CDR1 GTSNPN, CDR2 SVGIG (reference sequence). The CDR3 region is CAWGRLAESTDTQYF. In nucleotides, the CDR3 is TGTGCCTGGGGCCGACTAGCCGAAAGCACAGATACGCAGTATTTT.

V usage is TRBV5-4 and J usage is TRBJ2-1; TRBD2 matches 8 bases. This CDR3 has 14 residues. Germline trimming cut 4 bases from V and 5 bases from J; bases unmatched to any gene: 5. The germline V gene encodes CDR1 SGHNT and CDR2 YYREEE (reference sequence). Here the CDR3 reads CASSTGGGNNEQFF. The CDR3 DNA reads TGTGCCAGCAGCACGGGGGGGGGTAACAATGAGCAGTTCTTC.

The V call is TRBV30, the J call TRBJ2-7; unclear D gene. Trimming stripped 6 bases from V and 4 bases from J, with 13 bases between. Germline-derived CDR1 and CDR2 are GTSNPN and SVGIG (reference sequence). The CDR3 has 12 amino acids. This CDR3 reads CACDQFPYEQYF. CDR3 DNA sequence: TGTGCCTGCGACCAGTTTCCATACGAGCAGTACTTC. The whole variable domain, filled in from reference TRBV30 and TRBJ2-7, reads SQTIHQWPATLVQPVGSPLSLECTVEGTSNPNLYWYRQAAGRGLQLLFYSVGIGQISSEVPQNLSASRPQDRQFILSSKKLLLSDSGFYLCACDQFPYEQYFGPGTRLTVT.

The chain couples TRBV13 to TRBJ2-7; D is possibly TRBD1 (5 bases). Per germline, CDR1 PRHDT and CDR2 FYEKMQ (reference sequence). Trimming took 4 bases from V and 6 from J, leaving 7 bases between them. The CDR3 consists of 11 residues. CDR3 nucleotides: TGTGCCAGCAGCTATGGGGCCGAGCAGTACTTC. The encoded protein is CASSYGAEQYF.

The rearrangement joins TRBV4-3 to TRBJ1-5; no clear D gene. Germline V gene data show CDR1 as LGHNA and CDR2 as YSLEER. Trimming removed 2 bases at V and 5 bases at J, with 13 bases between. The length of the CDR3 is 15 residues. CDR3 coding DNA: TGCGCCAGCAGCCAAAGCCTCGACGGTTATCAGCCCCAGCATTTT. It is translated as CASSQSLDGYQPQHF.

The chain employs TRBV28 and TRBJ2-3; TRBD2 agrees at 7 bases. Germline CDR1 MDHEN, CDR2 SYDVKM. V trimming: 6 bases; J trimming: 2 bases; junction bases outside the gene matches: 8. The CDR3 is made up of 15 amino acids. The DNA for the CDR3 is TGTGCCAGCAGCGCGAACCGGGAGGACACAGATACGCAGTATTTT. This encodes CASSANREDTDTQYF.

V usage is TRBV7-9 and J usage is TRBJ1-2; no reliable D call. The V gene lost 2 bases and the J gene lost 5 bases, with 3 bases spanning the gap. The CDR3 length is 11 residues. Germline V gene data show CDR1 as SEHNR and CDR2 as FQNEAQ (reference sequence). CDR3 coding DNA: TGTGCCAGCAGCTTATCATATGGCTACACCTTC. This codes for CASSLSYGYTF. The whole variable domain, remainder taken from reference TRBV7-9 and TRBJ1-2, is DTGVSQNPRHKITKRGQNVTFRCDPISEHNRLYWYRQTLGQGPEFLTYFQNEAQLEKSRLLSDRFSAERPKGSFSTLEIQRTEQGDSAMYLCASSLSYGYTFGSGTRLTVV.

The chain has TRBV27 and TRBJ1-1; TRBD1 might be the D (6 bases). Deletions cut 5 bases from V and 2 bases from J, with 12 bases between. The CDR3 sequence is 14 residues long. Germline values: CDR1 MNHEY, CDR2 SMNVEV (reference sequence). In nucleotides, the CDR3 is TGTGCCAGCAGTCTCAGAGGGGGAAACACTGAAGCTTTCTTT. Amino acid sequence: CASSLRGGNTEAFF.

V usage is TRBV19 and J usage is TRBJ2-7; tentatively, D is TRBD2 (5 bases). V gave up 5 bases and J gave up 7 bases, with 15 bases separating them. Germline lookup yields CDR1 LNHDA and CDR2 SQIVND (reference sequence). The CDR3 runs 13 residues. The CDR3 DNA reads as TGTGCCAGTAGTCCCCTGCTGTCGGGAGAGCAGTACTTC. Translated: CASSPLLSGEQYF.

With respect to this clone: This sample also contains other DNA sequences that code for the same CDR3. The rearrangement links TRBV7-6 to TRBJ1-4, with D hard to call. The CDR3 length is 14 residues. Looked up from germline, CDR1 is SGHVS and CDR2 is FNYEAQ. V was pared by 1 base and J by 5 bases, with 8 bases between. CDR3 in amino acids: CASSLEADNEKLFF. The CDR3 DNA sequence: TGTGCCAGCAGCTTAGAGGCGGACAATGAAAAACTGTTTTTT.

The chain uses TRBV25-1 and TRBJ1-1, with D hard to call. V was clipped by 4 bases and J by 7 bases, with 10 bases between them. This CDR3 comprises 12 residues. CDR1 and CDR2 from the germline V gene are MGHDK and SYGVNS. DNA of the CDR3: TGTGCCAGCAGTGCAGAGAGCCTTGAAGCTTTCTTT. This gives the protein CASSAESLEAFF.

The chain has TRBV29-1 and TRBJ2-3; possible D gene TRBD2, 7 bases. The CDR3 consists of 15 residues. Per the germline V gene, CDR1 is SQVTM and CDR2 is ANQGSEA. The V end was cut by 0 bases, the J end by 4 bases, with 14 bases between. DNA for the CDR3: TGCAGCGTTGAAGAGGGGGCGGGAGTGCCAGATACGCAGTATTTT. Protein: CSVEEGAGVPDTQYF.

The J gene is TRBJ1-2, the V gene TRBV14; 7 bases are shared with TRBD1. V trimming: 6 bases; J trimming: 4 bases; junction bases outside the gene matches: 5. The CDR3 totals 13 residues. Germline CDR1 reads SGHDN; CDR2 reads FVKESK. The chain's CDR3 is CASRRQGGYGYTF. The CDR3 DNA reads as TGTGCCAGCAGGCGACAGGGCGGCTATGGCTACACCTTC.

The rearrangement uses TRBV6-1 and TRBJ2-1; 11 nucleotides line up with TRBD2. The junction had 3 bases not matched to a gene; V was cut back by 8 bases and J by 3 bases. The CDR3 sequence is 14 residues long. Germline lookup yields CDR1 MNHNS and CDR2 SASEGT. The CDR3, as DNA: TGTGCCAGCCAAGGACTAGCGGGCTACAATGAGCAGTTCTTC. It yields the protein CASQGLAGYNEQFF.

With regard to this clone: Other DNA sequences in the same sample also yield this CDR3. This chain connects TRBV4-3 to TRBJ2-3, with D tentatively TRBD2 (6 bases). There are 16 residues in the CDR3. The V gene lost 0 bases and the J gene lost 2 bases, with 12 bases spanning the gap. CDR1 is LGHNA and CDR2 is YSLEER in the germline V gene. This CDR3 reads CASSQDLAGYTDTQYF. The CDR3 DNA is TGCGCCAGCAGCCAAGATCTCGCGGGGTACACAGATACGCAGTATTTT.

This clone was detected only a few times. This rearrangement joins TRBV29-1 to TRBJ1-2; D not resolved. Germline V gene lookup returns CDR1 SQVTM and CDR2 ANQGSEA. V lost 4 bases to trimming and J lost 3 bases, with 6 bases between them. CDR3 length: 11 residues. The CDR3 nucleotides read TGCAGCGTTGTGGTGGACTATGGCTACACCTTC. Translated: CSVVVDYGYTF.

The chain recombines TRBV7-9 with TRBJ2-5; 11 nucleotides agree with TRBD2. This CDR3 is 15 amino acids long. Germline-derived CDR1 and CDR2 are SEHNR and FQNEAQ (reference sequence). Trimming cost V 4 bases and J 3 bases; bases outside gene matches: 4. Written as DNA, the CDR3 is TGTGCCAGCAGCTGGGGACTAGCGGTAAAAGAGACCCAGTACTTC. This gives the protein CASSWGLAVKETQYF.

This clone was found once. The chain recombines TRBV29-1 with TRBJ1-1, with 7 bases fitting TRBD1. Germline assignment: CDR1 SQVTM and CDR2 ANQGSEA. The CDR3 spans 14 residues. After removal of 2 bases from V and 8 bases from J, the junction contained 11 bases not matched to a gene. The CDR3 loop reads CSVEWEGQGEEAFF. Written as DNA, the CDR3 is TGCAGCGTTGAATGGGAGGGGCAGGGGGAAGAAGCTTTCTTT.

There are a few counts of this clone. This rearrangement joins TRBV29-1 to TRBJ1-2; no definite D call. This CDR3 has 14 residues. V gave up 3 bases and J gave up 2 bases, with 13 bases separating them. Per germline, CDR1 SQVTM and CDR2 ANQGSEA. As DNA, the CDR3 is TGCAGCGTTGAGTGGGCCTTGGGGAACTATGGCTACACCTTC. This translates into CSVEWALGNYGYTF. Based on the CDR3 plus reference TRBV29-1 and TRBJ1-2, the full variable domain is SAVISQKPSRDICQRGTSLTIQCQVDSQVTMMFWYRQQPGQSLTLIATANQGSEATYESGFVIDKFPISRPNLTFSTLTVSNMSPEDSSIYLCSVEWALGNYGYTFGSGTRLTVV.

V and J are TRBV6-5 and TRBJ2-4; D is unresolved. The CDR3 consists of 13 residues. Germline assignment: CDR1 MNHEY and CDR2 SVGAGI. Trimming took 6 bases from V and 2 from J, leaving 8 bases between them. The CDR3 DNA reads TGTGCCAGCAGGGAGTTGTCCAAAAACATTCAGTACTTC. It is translated as CASRELSKNIQYF.

This clone was picked up one time. The rearrangement joins TRBV5-1 to TRBJ1-6; D ambiguous. The CDR3 is 16 amino acids. Germline CDR1 SGHRS, CDR2 YFSETQ. V gave up 4 bases and J gave up 2 bases, with 13 bases separating them. The CDR3 protein is CASSADVNAYNSPLHF. CDR3 in DNA: TGCGCCAGCAGCGCCGACGTGAACGCCTATAATTCACCCCTCCACTTT.

The chain uses TRBV7-9 and TRBJ1-1; 7 bases are shared with TRBD1. The CDR3 extends over 14 amino acids. Trimming cost V 3 bases and J 6 bases; bases outside gene matches: 7. CDR1 is SEHNR and CDR2 is FQNEAQ in the germline V gene (reference sequence). CDR3 amino acids: CASSFRQGGSEAFF. The CDR3 bases are TGTGCCAGCAGCTTTAGACAGGGCGGCTCTGAAGCTTTCTTT.

To note about this clone: The identical CDR3 is also encoded by other nucleotide sequences in the sample. The chain carries TRBV7-3 and TRBJ2-5; 9 nucleotides match TRBD1. V dropped 5 bases and J dropped 4; count of bases not matched to a gene: 5. The CDR3 spans 14 residues. Germline assignment: CDR1 SGHTA and CDR2 FQGTGA. CDR3: CASSLTGGLETQYF. The CDR3 DNA is TGTGCCAGCAGCCTGACAGGGGGGTTAGAGACCCAGTACTTC.